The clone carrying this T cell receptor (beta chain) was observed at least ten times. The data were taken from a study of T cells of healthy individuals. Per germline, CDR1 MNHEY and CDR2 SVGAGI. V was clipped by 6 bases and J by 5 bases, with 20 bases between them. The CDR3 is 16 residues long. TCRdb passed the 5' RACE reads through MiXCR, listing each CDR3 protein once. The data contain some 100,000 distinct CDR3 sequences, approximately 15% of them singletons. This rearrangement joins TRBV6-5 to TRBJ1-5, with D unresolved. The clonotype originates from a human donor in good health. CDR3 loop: CASSRNGPGGDQPQHF. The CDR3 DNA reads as TGTGCCAGCAGCCGCAACGGGCCCGGTGGGGATCAGCCCCAGCATTTT.